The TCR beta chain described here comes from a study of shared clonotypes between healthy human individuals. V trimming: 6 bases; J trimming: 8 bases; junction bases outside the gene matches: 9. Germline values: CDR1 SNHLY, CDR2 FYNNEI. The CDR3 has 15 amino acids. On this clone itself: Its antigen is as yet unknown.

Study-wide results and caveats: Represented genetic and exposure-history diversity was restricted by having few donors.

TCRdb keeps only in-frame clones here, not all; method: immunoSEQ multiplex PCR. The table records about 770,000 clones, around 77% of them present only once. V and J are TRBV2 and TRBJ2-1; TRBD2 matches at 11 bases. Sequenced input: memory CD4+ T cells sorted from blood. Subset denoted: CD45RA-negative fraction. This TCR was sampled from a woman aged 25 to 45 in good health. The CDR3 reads CASSLAGGLFDEQFF. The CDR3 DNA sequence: TGTGCCAGCAGCCTAGCGGGAGGCCTTTTTGATGAGCAGTTCTTC.